This T cell receptor (beta chain) was found in a study of metastatic and nonmetastatic thyroid tumors. Study summary: It was across blood and tumor or nodule tissue from malignant and benign thyroid patients that repertoires were compared.

General study results and limits: Reportedly, malignant thyroid tumors had significantly higher TCR beta diversity than benign nodules, in blood and tumor.

No treatment of any kind had been given to any patient before thyroid surgery. Comment on this clone: The target antigen is unknown.

The CDR3 totals 14 residues. J gave up 6 bases and V 4 bases, and 3 bases lay outside the gene matches. Germline V CDR1 and CDR2: MNHEY, SVGEGT. In the original analysis: CDR3 differences across clinicopathological groups were used to build a distant-metastasis classifier for papillary thyroid cancer. TCRdb re-called clones via MiXCR from the PCR reads. The V and J calls were not made by the authors but by TCRdb's processing. Among about 19,000 clones listed, 35% to 40% were seen once. The chain carries TRBV6-2 or TRBV6-3 and TRBJ1-2, with TRBD1 identical over 12 bases. The specimen was tumor tissue. The sequence was obtained from a female donor with papillary thyroid cancer or a benign thyroid nodule (not recorded which). Some clones in this sample may be carry-over from other donors' samples. The chain's CDR3 is CASSWGQGADGYTF. In DNA form, the CDR3 reads TGTGCCAGCAGTTGGGGACAGGGGGCGGATGGCTACACCTTC.